Shown below are 23 T cell receptor beta chains from a single sample sequenced in a study of human T cells and chemical hapten exposure. The time point: pre-sensitization, week 0. Treatment noted: therapeutic diphenylcyclopropenone sensitization with weekly scalp DPC. Using its own MiXCR run on the RACE reads, TCRdb lists one record per CDR3 protein. The table lists roughly 250,000 distinct CDR3 sequences, about 8.6% of them singletons, with approximately 2.2% in the top ten. The sample consisted of whole blood, taken in connection with sensitization to the hapten diphenylcyclopropenone (DPC). These receptors came from a woman between 35 and 50 years old with alopecia areata. Some clones in this sample may be carry-over from other donors' samples.

This clonotype was recorded a few times. The chain combines TRBV6-2 or TRBV6-3 with TRBJ2-7; D gene uncertain. The CDR3 sequence is 14 residues long. V shed 6 bases and J shed 0 bases, with 12 bases lying between them. The germline V gene has CDR1 MNHEY and CDR2 SVGEGT. The CDR3 region is CASRQEFLSYEQYF. The DNA for the CDR3 is TGTGCCAGCAGGCAGGAGTTCCTCTCCTACGAGCAGTACTTC.

V and J are TRBV28 and TRBJ2-4, with D maybe TRBD2 (6 bases). The V and J ends lost 2 bases and 0 bases respectively, with 14 bases between them. From germline, CDR1 is MDHEN and CDR2 SYDVKM. CDR3 length: 17 residues. The CDR3 bases are TGTGCCAGCAGTTTAGTCGGGAGACTAATAGCCAAAAACATTCAGTACTTC. This gives the protein CASSLVGRLIAKNIQYF.

V is TRBV5-1 and J is TRBJ1-1; 8 bases line up with TRBD1. The CDR3 consists of 15 residues. CDR1 is SGHRS and CDR2 is YFSETQ in the germline V gene. V dropped 4 bases and J dropped 5; count of bases not matched to a gene: 10. Here the CDR3 reads CASSTLQGVVTEAFF. Here the CDR3 DNA reads TGCGCCAGCAGCACCTTACAGGGGGTAGTAACTGAAGCTTTCTTT.

The table lists this clonotype with many counts. The chain joins TRBV29-1 to TRBJ2-7, with D possibly matching TRBD1 (6 bases). CDR3 length equals 11 residues. CDR1 SQVTM and CDR2 ANQGSEA come from the germline V gene. Trimming left V 4 bases short and J 2 bases short, with 6 bases between. CDR3 bases: TGCAGCGTTGGGACAGCCTACGAGCAGTACTTC. The encoded protein is CSVGTAYEQYF.

The chain couples TRBV18 to TRBJ1-5, with 9 bases lining up with TRBD1. V trimming: 2 bases; J trimming: 6 bases; junction bases outside the gene matches: 8. The CDR3 length is 16 residues. CDR1 and CDR2 from the germline V gene are KGHSH and LQKENI. The CDR3 DNA reads TGTGCCAGCTCACCATCGATCGGGACAGGGAGTCAGCCCCAGCATTTT. It yields the protein CASSPSIGTGSQPQHF.

This clonotype was picked up many times. The gene calls are TRBV5-1 and TRBJ2-7; TRBD1 matches 7 bases. The J segment lost 7 bases and the V segment lost 0 bases, leaving 13 bases of the junction unmatched. Germline values: CDR1 SGHRS, CDR2 YFSETQ. CDR3 size: 16 residues. The CDR3 nucleotides read TGCGCCAGCAGCTTGGTCGAGGGGGCCCTACCAGGGGAGCAGTACTTC. Protein: CASSLVEGALPGEQYF.

This clonotype appeared a few times. V and J are TRBV9 and TRBJ1-1; D not certain. The germline CDR1 and CDR2 sequences are SGDLS and YYNGEE. CDR3 length: 15 amino acids. V dropped 0 bases and J dropped 1 base, with 10 bases sitting between them. The DNA for the CDR3 is TGTGCCAGCAGCGTAGCGCCAGCTTGGAACACTGAAGCTTTCTTT. Translated, it gives CASSVAPAWNTEAFF.

The chain is built from TRBV12-3 or TRBV12-4 and TRBJ2-7, with unresolved D. V lost 4 bases and J 6 bases, leaving 7 bases between the germline ends. The CDR3 extends over 11 amino acids. The CDR3 spells CASSSPLEQYF. The CDR3 coding sequence is TGTGCCAGCAGTTCTCCCCTCGAGCAGTACTTC.

Ten or more counts support this clonotype. J is TRBJ2-1 and V is TRBV28; the D gene is possibly TRBD2 (6 bases). This CDR3 is 15 amino acids long. The germline V gene encodes CDR1 MDHEN and CDR2 SYDVKM. V lost 7 bases to trimming and J lost 6 bases, with 19 bases between them. CDR3 protein: CASIRSGGSGNEQFF. Here the CDR3 DNA reads TGTGCCAGCATCCGATCCGGGGGTTCTGGCAATGAGCAGTTCTTC.

The chain uses TRBV30 and TRBJ1-1; possible D gene TRBD1, 5 bases. Germline V lookup: CDR1 GTSNPN, CDR2 SVGIG (reference sequence). This CDR3 has 11 residues. The CDR3 sequence is CALGTNTEAFF. CDR3 DNA sequence: TGTGCACTCGGGACGAACACTGAAGCTTTCTTT.

Ten or more counts support this clonotype. Here the CDR3 DNA reads TGTGCCAGCAGCTCGCGAGGGGCAGGAGGGAACACCGGGGAGCTGTTTTTT. Translated: CASSSRGAGGNTGELFF. The V gene is TRBV11-3, the J gene TRBJ2-2; D is perhaps TRBD1 or TRBD2 (5 bases each). The CDR3 consists of 17 residues. With 4 bases removed from V and 1 base from J, the gap between germline ends came to 16 bases. The germline V gene encodes CDR1 SGHNT and CDR2 YENEEA. Full variable domain (outside the CDR3, taken from reference TRBV11-3 and TRBJ2-2): EAGVVQSPRYKIIEKKQPVAFWCNPISGHNTLYWYLQNLGQGPELLIRYENEEAVDDSQLPKDRFSAERLKGVDSTLKIQPAELGDSAVYLCASSSRGAGGNTGELFFGEGSRLTVL.

The chain carries TRBV20-1 and TRBJ1-1; perhaps TRBD1 as D (6 bases). V was pared by 6 bases and J by 2 bases, with 13 bases between. CDR1 and CDR2 (germline): DFQATT, SNEGSKA (reference sequence). The CDR3 consists of 13 residues. The CDR3 DNA is TGCAGTGCAAGACAGGTAACTAACACTGAAGCTTTCTTT. Translating it yields CSARQVTNTEAFF.

This clonotype came up a few times. J is TRBJ1-5 and V is TRBV24-1, with TRBD1 as a possible D gene (5 bases). Germline CDR1 and CDR2: KGHDR and SFDVKD. V lost 2 bases and J lost 4, with 11 bases in between. The CDR3 has 15 amino acids. CDR3 DNA: TGTGCCACCAGTGATTCAGGGCTGGGGAATCAGCCCCAGCATTTT. This sequence encodes CATSDSGLGNQPQHF.

This clonotype showed up just a few times. The chain recombines TRBV6-6 with TRBJ1-5, with a possible D match to TRBD1 (6 bases). Per germline, CDR1 MNHNY and CDR2 SVGAGI (reference sequence). Trimming took 6 bases from V and 8 from J, leaving 14 bases between them. CDR3 length: 13 amino acids. Written as DNA, the CDR3 is TGTGCCAGCAGAAGGACAGCTCCGGAGCCCCAGCATTTT. It encodes CASRRTAPEPQHF.

Only a few counts were recorded for this clonotype. The V gene is TRBV12-3 or TRBV12-4, the J gene TRBJ1-1; maybe TRBD1 (5 bases). Trimming stripped 2 bases from V and 4 bases from J, with 14 bases between. The CDR3 length is 15 residues. The CDR3 sequence: CASSLLAGLGTEAFF. CDR3 in DNA: TGTGCCAGCAGTTTATTGGCGGGGCTGGGCACTGAAGCTTTCTTT.

This clonotype has a handful of counts. V and J are TRBV20-1 and TRBJ2-3; D unresolved. V was clipped by 5 bases and J by 1 base, with 13 bases between them. CDR3 length equals 14 residues. Germline CDR1 is DFQATT and CDR2 is SNEGSKA (reference sequence). CDR3 amino acids: CSAGLPKGTDTQYF. The CDR3 region has the DNA TGCAGTGCTGGTCTCCCCAAGGGCACAGATACGCAGTATTTT.

This clonotype was counted between two and nine times. The chain links TRBV7-2 to TRBJ2-3; D uncertain. The CDR3 has 14 amino acids. Germline CDR1 reads SGHTA; CDR2 reads FQGNSA. Trimming stripped 5 bases from V and 7 bases from J, with 16 bases between. This CDR3 reads CASSPQPPPNTQYF. In nucleotides, the CDR3 is TGTGCCAGCAGCCCCCAGCCCCCTCCAAATACGCAGTATTTT.

This clonotype has ten or more counts. This chain joins TRBV6-2 or TRBV6-3 and TRBJ2-7; the D gene is possibly TRBD1 (6 bases). Germline loops: CDR1 MNHEY, CDR2 SVGEGT. The CDR3 runs 15 residues. The V end was cut by 6 bases, the J end by 1 base, with 16 bases between. CDR3 nucleotides: TGTGCCAGCAGCCCACCAGGGACATTTTCCTACGAGCAGTACTTC. Amino acid sequence: CASSPPGTFSYEQYF.

The chain links TRBV18 to TRBJ2-1; 10 nucleotides align to TRBD2. The CDR3 runs 16 residues. Germline-derived CDR1 and CDR2 are KGHSH and LQKENI. V lost 3 bases to trimming and J lost 3 bases; unmatched junction nucleotides: 5. DNA for the CDR3: TGTGCCAGCTCACCCCTAGCGGGAGTTGACTACAATGAGCAGTTCTTC. It codes for CASSPLAGVDYNEQFF.

This clonotype came up many times. This chain connects TRBV12-3 or TRBV12-4 to TRBJ1-4, with 8 bases matching TRBD1. This CDR3 is built from 13 residues. V dropped 5 bases and J dropped 8; count of bases not matched to a gene: 4. CDR3 residues: CASSQGAGEKLFF. The CDR3 DNA follows: TGTGCCAGCAGTCAGGGGGCTGGCGAAAAACTGTTTTTT.

This clonotype has only one observation. V usage is TRBV2 and J usage is TRBJ2-3; D is possibly TRBD1 (6 bases). With 8 bases removed from V and 3 bases from J, the gap between germline ends came to 15 bases. The CDR3 consists of 14 residues. In germline, CDR1 is SNHLY, CDR2 FYNNEI. CDR3 nucleotide sequence: TGTGCCAGCTCCCGGTGGGACATAACAGATACGCAGTATTTT. It specifies CASSRWDITDTQYF.

This clonotype has a handful of counts. The rearrangement links TRBV7-2 to TRBJ2-3; unclear D gene. V was trimmed by 4 bases and J by 3 bases, leaving 5 bases between them. Per germline, CDR1 SGHTA and CDR2 FQGNSA. The CDR3 extends over 12 amino acids. The chain's CDR3 is CASSSVTDTQYF. As DNA, the CDR3 is TGTGCCAGCAGCTCCGTGACAGATACGCAGTATTTT.

This clonotype was detected a few times. The chain joins TRBV7-8 to TRBJ2-3; D unclear. This CDR3 has 13 residues. Germline V gives CDR1 SGHVS, CDR2 FQNEAQ. V dropped 5 bases and J dropped 3 bases, with 9 bases sitting between them. CDR3 coding DNA: TGTGCCAGCAGCCCCTGGTCAACAGATACGCAGTATTTT. Translating it yields CASSPWSTDTQYF.